The clone carrying this T cell receptor (delta chain) was counted many times. This sample is drawn from a study of γδ T cells in repeated Plasmodium falciparum infection. Overall study: Samples were taken at baseline, before some infections, and 21 days after each.

Each sorted gammadelta sample had TRG and TRD chains sequenced. TCRdb reanalysed the multiplex PCR reads with CATT. The repertoire holds roughly 90,000 delta-chain clones, with approximately 1.5% as singletons. The sample consisted of gamma-delta T cells from blood. This TCR was sampled from a pool of human donors (malaria-infected and uninfected, not separated).

The CDR3 DNA sequence: TGTGCTCTTGGGGAACTCCGCCCCAGGTTAGTGGAGACCGATAAACTCATCTTT. Residues: CALGELRPRLVETDKLIF. The rearrangement uses TRDV1 and TRDJ1; D not resolved. Between the trimmed V and J ends, which lost 0 bases and 2 bases, there was a span of 19 bases. The CDR3 runs to 18 residues. The V gene's germline CDR1 is TSWWSYY and CDR2 QGS.